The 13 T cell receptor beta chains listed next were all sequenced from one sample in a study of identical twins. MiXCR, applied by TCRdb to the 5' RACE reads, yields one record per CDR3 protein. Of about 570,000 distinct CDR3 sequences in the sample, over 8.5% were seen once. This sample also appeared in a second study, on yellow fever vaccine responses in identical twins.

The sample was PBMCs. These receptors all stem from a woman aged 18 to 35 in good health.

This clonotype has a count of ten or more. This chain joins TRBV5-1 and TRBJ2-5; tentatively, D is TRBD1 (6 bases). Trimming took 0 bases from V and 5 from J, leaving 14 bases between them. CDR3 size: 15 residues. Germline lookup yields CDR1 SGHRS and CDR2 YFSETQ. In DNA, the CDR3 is TGCGCCAGCAGCTTGGAAGACAGGCAAGGGGAGACCCAGTACTTC. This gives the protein CASSLEDRQGETQYF.

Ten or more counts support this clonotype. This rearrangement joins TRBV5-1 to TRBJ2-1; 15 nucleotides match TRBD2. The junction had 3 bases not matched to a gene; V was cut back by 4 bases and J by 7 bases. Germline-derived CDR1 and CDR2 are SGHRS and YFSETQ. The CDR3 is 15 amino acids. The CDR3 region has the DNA TGCGCCAGCAGCCGTGGACTAGCGGGAGGGAATGAGCAGTTCTTC. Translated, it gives CASSRGLAGGNEQFF.

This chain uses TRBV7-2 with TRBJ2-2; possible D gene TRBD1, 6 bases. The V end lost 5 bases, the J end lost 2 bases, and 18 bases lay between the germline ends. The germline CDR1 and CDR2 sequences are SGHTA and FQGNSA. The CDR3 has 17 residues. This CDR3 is CASSPAPGDVNTGELFF. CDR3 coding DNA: TGTGCCAGCAGCCCGGCCCCAGGGGACGTCAACACCGGGGAGCTGTTTTTT.

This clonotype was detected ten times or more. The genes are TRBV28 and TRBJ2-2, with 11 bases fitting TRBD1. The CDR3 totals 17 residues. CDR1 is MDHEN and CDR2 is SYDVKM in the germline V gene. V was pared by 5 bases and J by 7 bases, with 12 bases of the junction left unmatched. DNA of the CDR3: TGTGCCAGCAGTCTCCCGGACAGGGGGCAAGACAGCGGGGAGCTGTTTTTT. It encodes CASSLPDRGQDSGELFF.

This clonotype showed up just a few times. CDR3 residues: CASSQDVQTSYEQYF. The DNA for the CDR3 is TGCGCCAGCAGCCAAGATGTCCAGACATCCTACGAGCAGTACTTC. The genes are TRBV4-3 and TRBJ2-7; no clear D. V lost 0 bases, J lost 1 base, and 10 bases lay in between. The germline V gene has CDR1 LGHNA and CDR2 YSLEER. The CDR3 totals 15 residues.

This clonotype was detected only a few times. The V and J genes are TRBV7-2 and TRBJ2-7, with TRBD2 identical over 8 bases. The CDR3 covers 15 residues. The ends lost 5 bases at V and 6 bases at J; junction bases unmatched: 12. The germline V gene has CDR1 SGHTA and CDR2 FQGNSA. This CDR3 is CASSPRTGLVSEQYF. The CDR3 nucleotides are TGTGCCAGCAGCCCCCGGACGGGACTAGTGAGCGAGCAGTACTTC. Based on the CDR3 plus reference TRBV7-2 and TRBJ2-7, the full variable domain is GAGVSQSPSNKVTEKGKDVELRCDPISGHTALYWYRQSLGQGLEFLIYFQGNSAPDKSGLPSDRFSAERTGGSVSTLTIQRTQQEDSAVYLCASSPRTGLVSEQYFGPGTRLTVT.

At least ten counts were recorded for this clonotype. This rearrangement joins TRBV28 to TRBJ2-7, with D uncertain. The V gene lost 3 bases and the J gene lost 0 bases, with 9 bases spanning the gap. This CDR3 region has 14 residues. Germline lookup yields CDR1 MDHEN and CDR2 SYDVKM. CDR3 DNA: TGTGCCAGCAGTTTTACAATGACCTCCTACGAGCAGTACTTC. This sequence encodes CASSFTMTSYEQYF.

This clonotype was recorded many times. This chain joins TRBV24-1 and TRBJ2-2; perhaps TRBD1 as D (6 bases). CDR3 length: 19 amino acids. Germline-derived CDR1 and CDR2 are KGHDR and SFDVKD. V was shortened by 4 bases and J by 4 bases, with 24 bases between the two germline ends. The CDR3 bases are TGTGCCACCAGTGACATTGGCCCGGACAGCCTTTTTGGCACCGGGGAGCTGTTTTTT. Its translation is CATSDIGPDSLFGTGELFF.

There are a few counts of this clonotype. The CDR3 DNA sequence: TGCAGTGCTAGCAGACCGAACAATGAGCAGTTCTTC. Protein product: CSASRPNNEQFF. The chain is built from TRBV20-1 and TRBJ2-1; D unclear. V lost 3 bases, J lost 5 bases, and 8 bases lay in between. Germline CDR1 and CDR2: DFQATT and SNEGSKA (reference sequence). The CDR3 length is 12 residues.

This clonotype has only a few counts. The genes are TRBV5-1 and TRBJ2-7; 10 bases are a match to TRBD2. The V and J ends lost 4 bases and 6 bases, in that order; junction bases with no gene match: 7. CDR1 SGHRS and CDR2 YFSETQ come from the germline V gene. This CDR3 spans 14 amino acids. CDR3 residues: CASSPPLAGSEQYF. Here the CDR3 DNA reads TGCGCCAGCAGCCCGCCACTAGCGGGGAGCGAGCAGTACTTC.

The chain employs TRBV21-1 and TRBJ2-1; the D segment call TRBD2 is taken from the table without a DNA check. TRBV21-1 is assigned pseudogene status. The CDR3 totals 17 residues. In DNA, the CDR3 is TGTGCCAGCAGAACCAAGGAGGGGATTGGAGGAGACAATGAGCAGTTCTTC. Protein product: CASRTKEGIGGDNEQFF.

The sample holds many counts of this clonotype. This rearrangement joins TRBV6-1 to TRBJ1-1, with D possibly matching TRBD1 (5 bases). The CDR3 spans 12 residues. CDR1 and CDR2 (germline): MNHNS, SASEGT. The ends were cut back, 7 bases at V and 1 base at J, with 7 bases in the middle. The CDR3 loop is CASTGANTEAFF. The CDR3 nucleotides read TGTGCCAGCACCGGGGCGAACACTGAAGCTTTCTTT.

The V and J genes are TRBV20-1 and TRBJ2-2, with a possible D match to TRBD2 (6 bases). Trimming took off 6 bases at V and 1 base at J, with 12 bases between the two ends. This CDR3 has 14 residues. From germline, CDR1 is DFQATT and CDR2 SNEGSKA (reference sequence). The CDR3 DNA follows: TGCAGTGCCAACCGGGACTTGAACACCGGGGAGCTGTTTTTT. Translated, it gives CSANRDLNTGELFF.